This T cell receptor (beta chain) emerged from a study of blood T cell repertoires in COVID-19. For the study at large: Samples came from the United States, Italy and Spain, spanning acute and convalescent COVID-19.

The authors' processing: Researchers report that nucleated cell counts were estimated from reference gene primer amplification. Profiling relied on immunoSEQ multiplex PCR, and the TCRdb table lists in-frame clones only, not all of them. Clone size and V and J calls were adopted from that table, with D and trimming inferred from the DNA. The data show some 65,000 clones, 85% seen once. There are 11 residues in the CDR3. The V gene lost 7 bases and the J gene lost 5 bases, with 11 bases spanning the gap. Germline assignment: CDR1 SQVTM and CDR2 ANQGSEA. This rearrangement joins TRBV29-1 to TRBJ2-5; no definite D call. Source material: peripheral blood. This receptor was obtained from an elderly man with acute or convalescent COVID-19. CDR3 nucleotides: TGCAGCGATAGTTACTCGGAGACCCAGTACTTC. The encoded protein is CSDSYSETQYF.